This T cell receptor (beta chain) was identified in a study of shared clonotypes between healthy human individuals. The CDR3 has 17 residues. Germline assignment: CDR1 LGHNA and CDR2 YNFKEQ. Trimming removed 4 bases from V and 0 bases from J, with 13 bases in between. Generated by immunoSEQ multiplex PCR, the TCRdb table keeps only in-frame clones and is missing some. The repertoire consists of about a million clones, with about 80% occurring once and the leading ten covering about 0.89%. The genes are TRBV4-2 and TRBJ2-6, with D perhaps given as TRBD1 or TRBD2 (5 bases each). The sample comprised memory CD4+ T cells from PBMCs. The sample's subset: CD45RA-negative fraction. The TCR comes from a man aged 18-30 years in good health. Some clones in this sample may be carry-over from other donors' samples. The DNA of the CDR3 is TGTGCCAGCAGCCCTGGGGACCTCAGCTCTGGGGCCAACGTCCTGACTTTC. This sequence encodes CASSPGDLSSGANVLTF.